This TCR beta chain derives from a study of metastatic and nonmetastatic thyroid tumors. Study at large: Across peripheral blood and tumor or nodule tissue samples taken from malignant and benign thyroid patients, the repertoires were compared with one another.

Not a single patient had been given any form of treatment at any point before undergoing thyroid surgery. About this clone itself: Its antigen is as yet unknown.

Trimming took 6 bases from V and 4 from J; bases not matched to a gene: 14. Germline V gene data show CDR1 as DFQATT and CDR2 as SNEGSKA (reference sequence). The CDR3 runs 16 residues. TCRdb re-clonotyped the PCR reads through MiXCR. This repertoire shows 5,500 to 7,500 clones, about 27% found once; its top ten account for around 20%. General study points: Malignant tumors reportedly showed significantly higher TCR beta diversity than benign nodules in both blood and tumor.

This TCR derives from a female donor with papillary thyroid cancer or a benign thyroid nodule (not recorded which). Some clones in this sample may be carry-over from other donors' samples. Specimen: adjacent normal tissue. V usage is TRBV20-1 and J usage is TRBJ2-3; 9 bases map to TRBD1. CDR3 nucleotides: TGCAGTGCAAACGAACAGGGGGCTGGTCGGCCAGATACGCAGTATTTT. Amino acid sequence: CSANEQGAGRPDTQYF.